Listed below are T cell receptor beta chains from one sample, sequenced in a study of early T cells in non-severe SARS-CoV-2 infection. TCRdb fed the 5' RACE reads into MiXCR, producing one record per CDR3 protein. The sample has 20,000 to 25,000 distinct CDR3 sequences; 4.8% are singletons. Material for sequencing was whole blood. All receptors derive from an adult who was a healthcare worker with PCR-confirmed SARS-CoV-2 infection or an uninfected control (not recorded which). Both conserved end residues are part of each CDR3. The D gene is left open where the match is weak. Clone sizes are shown as once, few, many or a size class.

abundance	d_gene	v_gene	j_gene	CDR3aa	CDR3nt
many	-	TRBV6-5	TRBJ2-7	CASSRSWGFAYEQYF	TGTGCCAGCAGTCGAAGCTGGGGGTTCGCCTACGAGCAGTACTTC
many	-	TRBV4-1	TRBJ2-3	CASSQGYGDTQYF	TGCGCCAGCAGCCAAGGATATGGAGATACGCAGTATTTT
few	TRBD1	TRBV20-1	TRBJ1-5	CSARDLGQDNQPQHF	TGCAGTGCTAGAGATCTAGGACAGGATAATCAGCCCCAGCATTTT
many	TRBD1	TRBV6-6	TRBJ1-2	CASSSSQGANFNYGYTF	TGTGCCAGCAGTTCAAGCCAGGGGGCCAACTTTAACTATGGCTACACCTTC
many	-	TRBV4-1	TRBJ1-5	CASSHLSSGPNQPQHF	TGCGCCAGCAGCCACCTGTCGTCAGGGCCCAATCAGCCCCAGCATTTT
many	-	TRBV7-2	TRBJ1-4	CASSSLGGSNEKLFF	TGTGCCAGCAGCTCGCTGGGGGGTTCTAATGAAAAACTGTTTTTT
few	-	TRBV11-1	TRBJ2-3	CASSLVVTTDTQYF	TGTGCCAGCAGCTTAGTAGTCACCACAGATACGCAGTATTTT
few	-	TRBV7-9	TRBJ2-7	CASSLAGVNYEQYF	TGTGCCAGCAGCTTAGCAGGGGTGAACTACGAGCAGTACTTC
few	-	TRBV11-3	TRBJ2-5	CASSRRDFPGETQYF	TGTGCCAGCAGCCGCAGGGACTTTCCCGGAGAGACCCAGTACTTC
many	TRBD2	TRBV9	TRBJ2-2	CASSVGLAGTDTGELFF	TGTGCCAGCAGCGTCGGACTAGCGGGTACCGACACCGGGGAGCTGTTTTTT
many	-	TRBV20-1	TRBJ1-3	CSARPSGNTIYF	TGCAGTGCTAGGCCGTCTGGAAACACCATATATTTT
many	-	TRBV7-8	TRBJ2-3	CASSGRGDTQYF	TGTGCCAGCAGCGGGAGAGGAGATACGCAGTATTTT
many	-	TRBV7-2	TRBJ1-2	CASSLKTGHYGYTF	TGTGCCAGCAGCTTAAAGACTGGGCACTATGGCTACACCTTC
many	-	TRBV9	TRBJ2-1	CASSASGGVLGNEQFF	TGTGCCAGCAGCGCTTCCGGGGGCGTCTTGGGGAATGAGCAGTTCTTC
many	-	TRBV5-5	TRBJ1-2	CASSLALPSYGYTF	TGTGCCAGCAGCTTGGCCTTACCGTCCTATGGCTACACCTTC
many	-	TRBV7-2	TRBJ2-3	CASSLGYSTPTQYF	TGTGCCAGCAGCTTGGGTTACTCGACTCCCACGCAGTATTTT
many	-	TRBV7-7	TRBJ2-5	CASSSGRPQETQYF	TGTGCTAGCAGCTCGGGACGGCCTCAAGAGACCCAGTACTTC